This entry is about one TCR beta chain. Its antigen is undetermined. This record belongs to a study of early T cells in non-severe SARS-CoV-2 infection. Study-level information: The study sequenced bulk RNA from unsorted whole blood, with chains unpaired.

CDR1 and CDR2 from the germline V gene are KGHSH and LQKENI. V lost 4 bases and J lost 2; bases outside the gene matches: 2. The CDR3 length is 14 residues. Unique molecular identifiers were attached to individual cDNA molecules. In TCRdb, the 5' RACE reads were re-called with MiXCR into one record per CDR3 protein. The sample lists about 80,000 distinct CDR3 sequences; 10% to 15% were seen once. Study observations and caveats: A preference for anti-spike CD8 responses marked VDJdb matching, which missed private and CD4 specificities.

Material: whole blood. The chain recombines TRBV18 with TRBJ2-3; 8 positions agree with TRBD2. The origin of this receptor is an adult who was a healthcare worker with PCR-confirmed SARS-CoV-2 infection or an uninfected control (not recorded which). The CDR3 region has the DNA TGTGCCAGCTCACTGACTAGCGACACAGATACGCAGTATTTT. It yields the protein CASSLTSDTDTQYF.